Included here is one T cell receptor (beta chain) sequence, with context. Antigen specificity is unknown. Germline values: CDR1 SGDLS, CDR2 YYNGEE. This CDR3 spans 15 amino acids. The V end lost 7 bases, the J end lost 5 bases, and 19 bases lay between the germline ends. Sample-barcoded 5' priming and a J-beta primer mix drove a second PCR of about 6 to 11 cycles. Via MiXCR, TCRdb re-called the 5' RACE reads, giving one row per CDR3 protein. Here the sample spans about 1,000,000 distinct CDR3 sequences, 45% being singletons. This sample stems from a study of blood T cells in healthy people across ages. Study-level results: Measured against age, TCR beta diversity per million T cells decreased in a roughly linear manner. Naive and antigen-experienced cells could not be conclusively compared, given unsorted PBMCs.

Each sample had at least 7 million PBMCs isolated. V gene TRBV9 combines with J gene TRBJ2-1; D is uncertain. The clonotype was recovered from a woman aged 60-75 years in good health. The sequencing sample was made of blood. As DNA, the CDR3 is TGTGCCAGCTCCGCCGGCGGTGGTTTCGACAATGAGCAGTTCTTC. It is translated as CASSAGGGFDNEQFF.